The 9 T cell receptor beta chains below all came from one sample that was sequenced in a study of shared clonotypes between healthy human individuals. Assay: immunoSEQ multiplex PCR; the TCRdb copy retains only in-frame clones and omits some. The sample records about 710,000 clones, around 77% being singletons. Sequenced input: memory CD4+ T cells sorted from blood. Subset defined: CD45RA-negative fraction. The receptors shown here come from a woman aged 25 to 39 in good health.

This clone occurred many times. The chain has TRBV28 and TRBJ1-1; D is ambiguous. The CDR3 loop spans 15 amino acids. With 3 bases removed from V and 2 bases from J, the gap between germline ends came to 13 bases. Germline V gives CDR1 MDHEN, CDR2 SYDVKM. The CDR3 region has the DNA TGTGCCAGCAGTTTCGAGGTCAGCTTTAACACTGAAGCTTTCTTT. Amino acids: CASSFEVSFNTEAFF. The full variable domain, with the rest looked up from reference TRBV28 and TRBJ1-1, is DVKVTQSSRYLVKRTGEKVFLECVQDMDHENMFWYRQDPGLGLRLIYFSYDVKMKEKGDIPEGYSVSREKKERFSLILESASTNQTSMYLCASSFEVSFNTEAFFGQGTRLTVV.

This sequence joins TRBV7-2 and TRBJ2-5; D call uncertain. This CDR3 has 13 amino acids. Germline V gene sequence: CDR1 SGHTA, CDR2 FQGNSA. Trimming removed 3 bases from V and 1 base from J, with 6 bases in between. This CDR3 is CASSFYTQETQYF. CDR3 nucleotides: TGTGCCAGCAGCTTCTACACCCAAGAGACCCAGTACTTC.

This clone was recorded once. The V gene is TRBV18, the J gene TRBJ2-7; no clear D gene. CDR1 is KGHSH, CDR2 LQKENI, per germline. V lost 3 bases to trimming and J lost 5 bases, with 8 bases between them. The length of the CDR3 is 12 residues. The CDR3 reads CASSPSTNEQYF. As DNA, the CDR3 is TGTGCCAGCTCACCTTCGACGAACGAGCAGTACTTC. The full variable domain, in which reference TRBV18 and TRBJ2-7 provide the parts outside the CDR3, is NAGVMQNPRHLVRRRGQEARLRCSPMKGHSHVYWYRQLPEEGLKFMVYLQKENIIDESGMPKERFSAEFPKEGPSILRIQQVVRGDSAAYFCASSPSTNEQYFGPGTRLTVT.

The gene calls are TRBV6-6 and TRBJ2-2; D is possibly TRBD2 (6 bases). CDR1 is MNHNY and CDR2 is SVGAGI in the germline V gene (reference sequence). V was clipped by 5 bases and J by 1 base, with 11 bases between them. There are 15 residues in the CDR3. The CDR3 region has the DNA TGTGCCAGCAGTCCCGGGACTGGGAACACCGGGGAGCTGTTTTTT. As protein: CASSPGTGNTGELFF.

The genes are TRBV6-1 and TRBJ1-4; D not resolved. CDR1 is MNHNS, CDR2 SASEGT, per germline. The CDR3 extends over 15 amino acids. Between the trimmed V and J ends, which lost 5 bases and 0 bases, there was a span of 10 bases. The CDR3 here is CASSLGDPTNEKLFF. The CDR3 DNA is TGTGCCAGCAGTTTAGGAGACCCAACTAATGAAAAACTGTTTTTT.

This clone has just a few counts. This chain connects TRBV28 to TRBJ1-1, with D possibly matching TRBD1 (5 bases). The CDR3 length is 16 residues. The V gene's germline CDR1 is MDHEN and CDR2 SYDVKM. V lost 3 bases and J lost 7, with 21 bases in between. The CDR3 region has the DNA TGTGCCAGCAGTTTCGCGACTTATGGGGGGGTTGATGAAGCTTTCTTT. This codes for CASSFATYGGVDEAFF.

The V call is TRBV18, the J call TRBJ1-3; D is possibly TRBD1 (6 bases). The CDR3 runs to 13 residues. V lost 9 bases and J lost 0, with 9 bases in between. Per germline, CDR1 KGHSH and CDR2 LQKENI. CDR3 nucleotides: TGTGCCAGTGGACAGCTCTCTGGAAACACCATATATTTT. As protein: CASGQLSGNTIYF.

The rearrangement uses TRBV7-6 and TRBJ2-4, with 10 nucleotides matching TRBD1. With 1 base clipped from V and 13 bases from J, the junction kept 16 bases outside the gene matches. The CDR3 has 17 residues. The germline V gene has CDR1 SGHVS and CDR2 FNYEAQ. For the CDR3, the DNA is TGTGCCAGCAGCTTAGGTCGTGGGGGACAGGGGTCGGAGCGGCAGTACTTC. As protein: CASSLGRGGQGSERQYF.

This chain connects TRBV28 to TRBJ2-1; D might be TRBD2 (5 bases). The CDR3 loop spans 14 amino acids. Trimming pared 7 bases from V and 0 bases from J, leaving 10 bases between. Germline CDR1 MDHEN, CDR2 SYDVKM. The CDR3 protein is CASMTTSSYNEQFF. The CDR3 DNA follows: TGTGCCAGCATGACTACGAGCTCCTACAATGAGCAGTTCTTC.